This passage covers 18 T cell receptor beta chains from one sample sequenced in a study of OX40 agonist ivuxolimab in advanced cancers. TCRdb's table, derived via immunoSEQ multiplex PCR, lists solely in-frame clones and lacks some. The sample shows approximately 70,000 clones, 82% of them seen only once. The sequences come from CD4+ or CD8+ T cells sorted from blood, collected in a trial of the OX40 agonist ivuxolimab. Receptor source: an adult with an advanced solid tumor such as melanoma, head and neck, liver or kidney cancer.

The chain has TRBV7-3 and TRBJ2-1, with D possibly matching TRBD2 (6 bases). Trimming took off 5 bases at V and 0 bases at J, with 17 bases between the two ends. The CDR3 extends over 17 amino acids. Germline values: CDR1 SGHTA, CDR2 FQGTGA. The CDR3 nucleotides read TGTGCCAGCAGCCTCCAATCGGGACTGCACTCCTACAATGAGCAGTTCTTC. Its protein is CASSLQSGLHSYNEQFF.

The sample holds a few counts of this clone. The chain links TRBV28 to TRBJ1-5, with D unresolved. The germline V gene encodes CDR1 MDHEN and CDR2 SYDVKM. CDR3 length: 14 residues. Trimming cost V 3 bases and J 2 bases, with 8 bases left between them. For the CDR3, the DNA is TGTGCCAGCAGTTTCAGGTCTGGCAATCAGCCCCAGCATTTT. Its translation: CASSFRSGNQPQHF.

This clone has only a few counts. The DNA of the CDR3 is TGTGCCAGCAGCTTAGACGGGGGCCATCTTGGCTACACCTTC. As protein: CASSLDGGHLGYTF. The chain couples TRBV7-2 to TRBJ1-2; tentatively, D is TRBD1 (6 bases). The germline CDR1 and CDR2 sequences are SGHTA and FQGNSA. Trimming left V 1 base short and J 7 bases short, with 13 bases between. The CDR3 has 14 residues.

In this sample, this clone turned up a few times. This chain links TRBV7-2 with TRBJ2-5; no reliable D call. CDR3 length: 15 residues. Germline values: CDR1 SGHTA, CDR2 FQGNSA. V was pared by 7 bases and J by 2 bases, with 17 bases between. This CDR3 is CASTWTPAIQETQYF. In DNA form, the CDR3 reads TGTGCCAGCACCTGGACCCCCGCGATTCAAGAGACCCAGTACTTC. The variable domain in full, with the rest retrieved from reference TRBV7-2 and TRBJ2-5, is GAGVSQSPSNKVTEKGKDVELRCDPISGHTALYWYRQSLGQGLEFLIYFQGNSAPDKSGLPSDRFSAERTGGSVSTLTIQRTQQEDSAVYLCASTWTPAIQETQYFGPGTRLLVL.

The chain is built from TRBV7-2 and TRBJ2-5; TRBD2 matches 7 bases. V shed 6 bases and J 5 bases; nucleotides not matched to a gene: 12. Germline V gene data show CDR1 as SGHTA and CDR2 as FQGNSA. This CDR3 is built from 15 residues. CDR3 amino acids: CASRPPLARGETQYF. The CDR3 coding sequence is TGTGCCAGCAGACCCCCACTAGCGAGAGGGGAGACCCAGTACTTC.

CDR3 DNA sequence: TGTGCCAGCAGCCCCGGGACAGGCTCTGGGGCCAACGTCCTGACTTTC. Its translation: CASSPGTGSGANVLTF. The rearrangement joins TRBV2 to TRBJ2-6; the match to TRBD1 covers 8 bases. The trim removed 6 bases at V and 0 bases at J, leaving 4 bases unmatched. CDR1 SNHLY and CDR2 FYNNEI come from the germline V gene. The CDR3 extends over 16 amino acids.

CDR3 nucleotides: TGCGCCAGCAGCTTGGTCACGGGGGCATCGTCCAATGAGCAGTTCTTC. It specifies CASSLVTGASSNEQFF. The chain uses TRBV5-1 and TRBJ2-1; D tentatively fits TRBD1 or TRBD2 (6 bases each). The CDR3 has 16 amino acids. Trimming cost V 0 bases and J 6 bases, with 16 bases left between them. CDR1 SGHRS and CDR2 YFSETQ come from the germline V gene.

The chain combines TRBV30 with TRBJ2-1, with D perhaps TRBD2 (6 bases). Germline V gene lookup returns CDR1 GTSNPN and CDR2 SVGIG (reference sequence). The V end lost 3 bases, the J end lost 7 bases, and 16 bases lay between the germline ends. The CDR3 is made up of 14 amino acids. The chain's CDR3 is CAWSPGLPGNEQFF. The CDR3 coding sequence is TGTGCCTGGAGCCCGGGACTGCCGGGAAATGAGCAGTTCTTC.

In this sample, this clone turned up many times. The chain joins TRBV7-8 to TRBJ2-1; tentatively, D is TRBD2 (6 bases). Germline lookup yields CDR1 SGHVS and CDR2 FQNEAQ. This CDR3 region has 14 residues. V gave up 5 bases and J gave up 8 bases, with 16 bases separating them. In DNA, the CDR3 is TGTGCCAGCAGCCCCCGAGGGAGGTACGATGAGCAGTTCTTC. Protein product: CASSPRGRYDEQFF.

This rearrangement joins TRBV11-2 to TRBJ1-3, with 9 nucleotides matching TRBD1. Germline CDR1 SGHAT, CDR2 FQNNGV. This CDR3 has 14 amino acids. After removal of 6 bases from V and 7 bases from J, the junction contained 7 bases not matched to a gene. The CDR3 here is CASRPPGQGNTIYF. CDR3 DNA sequence: TGTGCCAGCAGGCCTCCGGGACAGGGTAACACCATATATTTT.

The sample holds one count of this clone. Germline and junction disagree at one end, which may indicate a read error. This chain uses TRBV5-1 with TRBJ1-2; D gene unclear. The CDR3 contains 14 residues. Germline-derived CDR1 and CDR2 are SGHRS and YFSETQ. CDR3 region: CASSLVTPDDGYTF. In DNA, the CDR3 is TGTGCCAGCAGCTTGGTAACGCCCGACGATGGCTACACCTTC.

The chain combines TRBV19 with TRBJ2-2; D is uncertain. Germline CDR1 LNHDA, CDR2 SQIVND (reference sequence). The CDR3 extends over 13 amino acids. Trimming shortened V by 5 bases and J by 8 bases, and 12 bases separated the two germline ends. As DNA, the CDR3 is TGTGCCAGTAGTTACCTGTTCTTTGGGGAGCTGTTTTTT. Its translation: CASSYLFFGELFF.

The V call is TRBV14, the J call TRBJ2-7; 16 bases agree with TRBD2. The germline gives CDR1 SGHDN, CDR2 FVKESK. The CDR3 is 18 residues long. V lost 3 bases, J lost 6 bases, and 11 bases stayed unmatched. The CDR3 DNA follows: TGTGCCAGCAGCCACCGCGGGACTAGCGGGAGGGCCATCTCCGAGCAGTACTTC. As protein: CASSHRGTSGRAISEQYF. Full variable domain (rest looked up from reference TRBV14 and TRBJ2-7): EAGVTQFPSHSVIEKGQTVTLRCDPISGHDNLYWYRRVMGKEIKFLLHFVKESKQDESGMPNNRFLAERTGGTYSTLKVQPAELEDSGVYFCASSHRGTSGRAISEQYFGPGTRLTVT.

The chain joins TRBV5-4 to TRBJ1-2, with 7 bases aligning to TRBD1. Germline V gives CDR1 SGHNT, CDR2 YYREEE (reference sequence). Trimming took 4 bases from V and 2 from J; bases not matched to a gene: 8. The CDR3 contains 15 residues. For the CDR3, the DNA is TGTGCCAGCAGCGCGGGACAGTGGGTAAACTATGGCTACACCTTC. Encoded protein: CASSAGQWVNYGYTF. The full variable domain, its missing parts supplied by reference TRBV5-4 and TRBJ1-2, is ETGVTQSPTHLIKTRGQQVTLRCSSQSGHNTVSWYQQALGQGPQFIFQYYREEENGRGNFPPRFSGLQFPNYSSELNVNALELDDSALYLCASSAGQWVNYGYTFGSGTRLTVV.

The CDR3 bases are TGTGCCAGCAGTTCCGGACTAGCGAACACCGGGGAGCTGTTTTTT. Translation gives CASSSGLANTGELFF. This chain links TRBV6-6 with TRBJ2-2; 7 nucleotides line up with TRBD2. V shed 4 bases, J shed 0 bases, and the junction held 2 bases outside the gene matches. This CDR3 region has 15 residues. Germline assignment: CDR1 MNHNY and CDR2 SVGAGI (reference sequence).

This clone was counted between two and nine times. The rearrangement links TRBV4-3 to TRBJ1-1; no reliable D call. This CDR3 is built from 15 residues. Germline V CDR1 and CDR2: LGHNA, YSLEER. Trimming took 1 base from V and 0 from J, leaving 9 bases between them. CDR3 sequence (DNA): TGCGCCAGCAGCCAAGTGGAAAGAATGAACACTGAAGCTTTCTTT. Amino acid sequence: CASSQVERMNTEAFF.

This clone was picked up a small number of times. V and J are TRBV18 and TRBJ1-2; D gene unclear. The germline gives CDR1 KGHSH, CDR2 LQKENI. This CDR3 is 13 amino acids long. V was clipped by 2 bases and J by 2 bases, with 6 bases between them. The CDR3 spells CASSPGENYGYTF. For the CDR3, the DNA is TGTGCCAGCTCACCAGGGGAGAACTATGGCTACACCTTC.

CDR3 region: CASMPKKNTGELFF. CDR3 DNA sequence: TGTGCCAGCATGCCAAAGAAGAACACCGGGGAGCTGTTTTTT. The V and J genes are TRBV6-5 and TRBJ2-2, with D uncertain. From germline, CDR1 is MNHEY and CDR2 SVGAGI. The germline V and J ends were trimmed by 7 bases and 1 base, with 10 bases remaining between them. CDR3 size: 14 residues.